A selection of T cell receptor beta chains follows, all from one sample in a study of cytomegalovirus exposure and HLA in healthy donors. Profiled with immunoSEQ multiplex PCR; TCRdb holds only in-frame clones, not every one. The sample records some 120,000 clones, roughly 72% being singletons. Sequenced material: PBMCs. All receptors come from a man aged 35 to 55 in good health and CMV-seropositive. The CDR3 runs from the conserved cysteine through the conserved F or W. D genes are given only for firm matches. A clone size is listed for some rows: how often the clone was seen (once, few, many), or a class if it is expanded.

>TRBJ2-5|-|TRBV5-4|TRBD1
TGTGCCAGCAGCTTGGAGGACAGGGGGCGACAAGAGACCCAGTACTTC
CASSLEDRGRQETQYF
>TRBJ1-5|-|TRBV9|-
TGTGCCAGCAGCGTATCCGGAGATAGCAATCAGCCCCAGCATTTT
CASSVSGDSNQPQHF
>TRBJ2-1|-|TRBV7-8|TRBD2
TGTGCCAGCAGGCTAGCGGGGGACACATATAACAATGAGCAGTTCTTC
CASRLAGDTYNNEQFF
>TRBJ1-5|-|TRBV28|-
TGTGCCAGCAGTTTATGGGCAGACAATCAGCCCCAGCATTTT
CASSLWADNQPQHF
>TRBJ1-2|once|TRBV18|-
TGTGCCAGCTCACCCACCGGAAAAGACAGTGCGAGTGGCTACACCTTC
CASSPTGKDSASGYTF
>TRBJ1-2|-|TRBV5-1|-
TGCGCCAGCAGCTCACAGGGTACTGGCTACACCTTC
CASSSQGTGYTF
>TRBJ2-7|-|TRBV7-9|-
TGTGCCAGCAGCGAACCCTGGGAGGACGAGCAGTACTTC
CASSEPWEDEQYF
>TRBJ2-1|once|TRBV5-1|-
TGCGCCAGCAGCTCCGTGGGGGGCTCCTACAATGAGCAGTTCTTC
CASSSVGGSYNEQFF
>TRBJ2-3|once|TRBV18|TRBD2
TGTGCCAGCTCACCAGGGCAAGCGGGAGGATCAGATACGCAGTATTTT
CASSPGQAGGSDTQYF
>TRBJ2-7|-|TRBV12-2|-
TGTGCAAGTCGCTCTGACAGGGGAGCCTACGAGCAGTACTTC
CASRSDRGAYEQYF
>TRBJ2-5|-|TRBV5-1|-
TGCGCCAGCAGCTTCGGACTCCCCAAAGAGACCCAGTACTTC
CASSFGLPKETQYF
>TRBJ1-1|-|TRBV18|-
TGTGCCAGCTCACCACAGGGGTTGAAGAACACTGAAGCTTTCTTT
CASSPQGLKNTEAFF
>TRBJ2-1|-|TRBV9|TRBD1
TGTGCCAGCAGCGTAGAGACAGGGGGCCCTTACAATGAGCAGTTCTTC
CASSVETGGPYNEQFF
>TRBJ1-1|-|TRBV2|-
TGTGCCAGCAGTGAAGCAGAGAGACCGGGAGGTGAAGCTTTCTTT
CASSEAERPGGEAFF
>TRBJ2-4|-|TRBV29-1|TRBD2
TGCAGCGTGGGGGGGGGTCTAGCCAAAAACATTCAGTACTTC
CSVGGGLAKNIQYF
>TRBJ1-2|-|TRBV7-8|TRBD1
TGTGCCAGCAGCCACAGGGGGGGGTATGGCTACACCTTC
CASSHRGGYGYTF
>TRBJ1-1|-|TRBV4-1|TRBD1
TGCGCCAGCAGCCTGGGACAGGGGAGGACTGAAGCTTTCTTT
CASSLGQGRTEAFF
>TRBJ2-7|-|TRBV7-9|TRBD2
TGTGCCAGCAGCTTAAGCGGGCGGGAGGGGACCTACGAGCAGTACTTC
CASSLSGREGTYEQYF
>TRBJ2-1|-|TRBV9|-
TGTGCCAGCAGCGTAGAGCGGTGGGTCTACAATGAGCAGTTCTTC
CASSVERWVYNEQFF
>TRBJ1-2|-|TRBV7-9|TRBD1
TGTGCCAGCAGCTTAAACGCGCAACAGGGGATAGGAGGCTACACCTTC
CASSLNAQQGIGGYTF
>TRBJ2-7|-|TRBV5-6|-
TGTGCCAGCAGCTTGGGTCCGACAGGTGGGATATACGAGCAGTACTTC
CASSLGPTGGIYEQYF
>TRBJ2-5|once|TRBV10-1|-
TGCGCCAGCCGGGGGAGGTCCGAGACCCAGTACTTC
CASRGRSETQYF
>TRBJ1-2|-|TRBV6-5|-
TGTGCCAGCAGACTATCACAGGGAGACTATGGCTACACCTTC
CASRLSQGDYGYTF
>TRBJ1-2|once|TRBV6-5|TRBD1
TGTGCCAGCAGTTCCCGGACAGGGCCCTGGGGTGGCTACACCTTC
CASSSRTGPWGGYTF
>TRBJ1-1|-|TRBV9|TRBD1
TGTGCCAGCAGACCGACAGGGGCCCCGATTAGTACTGAAGCTTTCTTT
CASRPTGAPISTEAFF
>TRBJ2-2|-|TRBV5-4|-
TGTGCCAGCAGAGTTACAGATCCAAACACCGGGGAGCTGTTTTTT
CASRVTDPNTGELFF
>TRBJ1-2|-|TRBV6-1|-
TGTGCCAGCAGTTATATAGGCTACACCTTC
CASSYIGYTF
>TRBJ1-2|-|TRBV7-3|-
TGTGCCAGCAGCTCCCGGAGGGGAGACTATGGCTACACCTTC
CASSSRRGDYGYTF
>TRBJ1-3|-|TRBV5-6|-
TGTGCCAGCGGCTTGGCCTGGCAGCAAGACTACTCTGGAAACACCATATATTTT
CASGLAWQQDYSGNTIYF
>TRBJ1-4|-|TRBV19|-
TGTGCCAGGCCTCTCACGCTAATAATATATGAAAAACTGTTTTTT
CARPLTLIIYEKLFF
>TRBJ2-5|few|TRBV5-6|-
TGTGCCAGCTCCTATTCCAGCGAGGAGACCCAGTACTTC
CASSYSSEETQYF
>TRBJ1-6|-|TRBV6-1|-
TGTGCCAGCAGTACGCGACACTCCTATAATTCACCCCTCCACTTT
CASSTRHSYNSPLHF
>TRBJ2-7|-|TRBV9|-
TGTGCCAGCAGCCCGGGCTCCTACGAGCAGTACTTC
CASSPGSYEQYF
>TRBJ1-2|-|TRBV5-1|TRBD1
TGCGCCAGCAGCCCCGGACAGGGACGTGTTTGGCCTTATGGCTACACCTTC
CASSPGQGRVWPYGYTF
>TRBJ1-2|-|TRBV6-1|-
TGTGCCAGCGAGCGATGGAGTGGCTATGGCTACACCTTC
CASERWSGYGYTF